Below, 27 T cell receptor beta chains from the same sample are listed, as sequenced in a study of T cell responses to AZD1222 COVID-19 vaccine (dated by TCRdb to about 2021). The label giving this sample's time point can be read as: baseline before first vaccination. Library generation was performed with the immunoSEQ multiplex PCR assay. The clones in this table, taken by TCRdb from immuneACCESS, are in-frame only. Not every clone is retained; where verified, under half of the shortfall comes from an unresolved V gene, and the cause of the rest is unknown. This sample gives roughly 120,000 clones in total; around 89% of them show up just once. 3% to 4% of the sample goes to the ten largest clones. The sample in question was peripheral blood, obtained on day 0 of AZD1222 vaccination. These receptors were collected from an adult in good health.

This chain joins TRBV19 and TRBJ1-1; D is uncertain. The length of the CDR3 is 12 residues. Trimming left V 6 bases short and J 1 base short, with 6 bases between. Germline V gives CDR1 LNHDA, CDR2 SQIVND (reference sequence). CDR3 region: CASRGRNTEAFF. DNA for the CDR3: TGTGCCAGTAGGGGGAGGAACACTGAAGCTTTCTTT.

The CDR3 DNA is TGTGCCAGTAACCGAAAGTCCTCTGGGGCCAACGTCCTGACTTTC. Translated: CASNRKSSGANVLTF. The chain couples TRBV19 to TRBJ2-6; D is undetermined. The CDR3 length is 15 residues. With 7 bases removed from V and 0 bases from J, the gap between germline ends came to 10 bases. CDR1 and CDR2 (germline): LNHDA, SQIVND (reference sequence).

The chain uses TRBV4-2 and TRBJ2-5; 13 bases are shared with TRBD2. J gave up 1 base and V 6 bases, and 8 bases lay outside the gene matches. The CDR3 loop spans 17 amino acids. Per germline, CDR1 LGHNA and CDR2 YNFKEQ. The CDR3 DNA reads TGTGCCAGCAGTCAGACTAGCGGGGGGACCCTCCAAGAGACCCAGTACTTC. As protein: CASSQTSGGTLQETQYF.

This chain joins TRBV19 and TRBJ1-5; weak D call: TRBD1 (6 bases). Per the germline V gene, CDR1 is LNHDA and CDR2 is SQIVND (reference sequence). The V gene lost 5 bases and the J gene lost 5 bases, with 16 bases spanning the gap. The CDR3 is 15 residues long. The CDR3 protein is CASSSPGGAHQPQHF. In DNA, the CDR3 is TGTGCCAGTAGTTCCCCCGGGGGGGCCCATCAGCCCCAGCATTTT.

The V and J genes are TRBV12-3 or TRBV12-4 and TRBJ1-3; D is unresolved. This CDR3 contains 13 residues. Trimming removed 7 bases from V and 9 bases from J, with 16 bases in between. The CDR3 DNA follows: TGTGCCAGCACCACGACATGGGATAGCACCATATATTTT. Translating gives CASTTTWDSTIYF.

This clone was seen once. The V gene is TRBV4-3, the J gene TRBJ1-2; 7 bases are shared with TRBD1. With 1 base clipped from V and 4 bases from J, the junction kept 6 bases outside the gene matches. CDR1 and CDR2 from the germline V gene are LGHNA and YSLEER. CDR3 length: 15 amino acids. Here the CDR3 DNA reads TGCGCCAGCAGCCAAGGTACAGGGGTGCCCTATGGCTACACCTTC. Translating it yields CASSQGTGVPYGYTF.

The chain is built from TRBV3-1 (or the pseudogene TRBV3-2) and TRBJ1-3; 9 bases agree with TRBD1. Germline CDR1 reads LGHDT; CDR2 reads YNNKEL (reference sequence). The CDR3 has 15 residues. V lost 4 bases, J lost 6 bases, and 7 bases stayed unmatched. DNA of the CDR3: TGTGCCAGCAGCCTCGGACAGGGGCTGCCAAACACCATATATTTT. Its translation: CASSLGQGLPNTIYF.

The chain recombines TRBV15 with TRBJ2-1; 13 bases match TRBD2. Germline V gene data show CDR1 as LNHNV and CDR2 as YYDKDF (reference sequence). CDR3 length: 13 amino acids. V was clipped by 9 bases and J by 9 bases; unmatched bases: 5. DNA of the CDR3: TGTGCCACAAGGACTAGCGGGGGCTTTGAGCAGTTCTTC. This translates into CATRTSGGFEQFF.

V usage is TRBV19 and J usage is TRBJ2-1; possibly TRBD2 for D (5 bases). Trimming took 3 bases from V and 9 from J, leaving 9 bases between them. This CDR3 comprises 12 residues. Looked up from germline, CDR1 is LNHDA and CDR2 is SQIVND (reference sequence). This CDR3 reads CASSISGSEQFF. The CDR3 DNA is TGTGCCAGTAGTATCTCGGGAAGTGAGCAGTTCTTC.

CDR3 nucleotide sequence: TGTGCCAGAATGAAAATGCAGGGGATAAGGGCCGACGAGCAGTACTTC. Residues: CARMKMQGIRADEQYF. The V gene is TRBV9, the J gene TRBJ2-7; D may be TRBD1 (6 bases). In germline, CDR1 is SGDLS, CDR2 YYNGEE. The V end lost 8 bases, the J end lost 5 bases, and 26 bases lay between the germline ends. The CDR3 has 16 amino acids. Drawing the rest from reference TRBV9 and TRBJ2-7, the complete variable domain is DSGVTQTPKHLITATGQRVTLRCSPRSGDLSVYWYQQSLDQGLQFLIQYYNGEERAKGNILERFSAQQFPDLHSELNLSSLELGDSALYFCARMKMQGIRADEQYFGPGTRLTVT.

The rearrangement uses TRBV5-1 and TRBJ1-5, with a possible D match to TRBD1 (6 bases). The germline CDR1 and CDR2 sequences are SGHRS and YFSETQ. The CDR3 is 13 residues long. The V gene lost 5 bases and the J gene lost 6 bases, with 12 bases spanning the gap. CDR3 in DNA: TGCGCCAGCAGTCAACAGGGCGGTCAGCCCCAGCATTTT. Translating it yields CASSQQGGQPQHF.

The chain uses TRBV7-2 and TRBJ1-2; D not certain. Trimming removed 2 bases from V and 8 bases from J, with 15 bases in between. Germline lookup yields CDR1 SGHTA and CDR2 FQGNSA. The CDR3 is 14 residues long. The CDR3 coding sequence is TGTGCCAGCAGCTTATCCCAAGGAGATGAGGGCTACACCTTC. Amino acids: CASSLSQGDEGYTF.

The V and J genes are TRBV3-1 (or the pseudogene TRBV3-2) and TRBJ1-2; D gene unclear. There are 13 residues in the CDR3. V lost 2 bases, J lost 4 bases, and 8 bases lay in between. CDR1 and CDR2 from the germline V gene are LGHDT and YNNKEL (reference sequence). CDR3 DNA sequence: TGTGCCAGCAGCCAAAACGGGGTCTATGGCTACACCTTC. This encodes CASSQNGVYGYTF.

The rearrangement uses TRBV18 and TRBJ1-4, with 10 positions matching TRBD1. The CDR3 totals 14 residues. Germline CDR1 is KGHSH and CDR2 is LQKENI. V dropped 3 bases and J dropped 5; count of bases not matched to a gene: 0. The CDR3: CASSPDRGNEKLFF. The DNA for the CDR3 is TGTGCCAGCTCACCGGACAGGGGGAATGAAAAACTGTTTTTT. Full variable domain (rest looked up from reference TRBV18 and TRBJ1-4): NAGVMQNPRHLVRRRGQEARLRCSPMKGHSHVYWYRQLPEEGLKFMVYLQKENIIDESGMPKERFSAEFPKEGPSILRIQQVVRGDSAAYFCASSPDRGNEKLFFGSGTQLSVL.

This chain joins TRBV27 and TRBJ2-1; a weak D match, TRBD1 (6 bases). This CDR3 region has 12 residues. CDR1 and CDR2 from the germline V gene are MNHEY and SMNVEV (reference sequence). V lost 4 bases and J 7 bases, leaving 8 bases between the germline ends. The CDR3 loop is CASSYRANEQFF. CDR3 DNA: TGTGCCAGCAGTTACAGGGCTAATGAGCAGTTCTTC.

This chain joins TRBV4-1 and TRBJ1-2; TRBD1 is a possible D gene (5 bases). Germline values: CDR1 MGHRA, CDR2 YSYEKL. Trimming took off 4 bases at V and 0 bases at J, with 15 bases between the two ends. The CDR3 is 16 amino acids. The DNA of the CDR3 is TGCGCCAGCAGCCCTTCGCCGGGACTCACTAACTATGGCTACACCTTC. Translated, it gives CASSPSPGLTNYGYTF.

The chain links TRBV9 to TRBJ1-5, with a weak D call TRBD1 (5 bases). This CDR3 comprises 13 residues. Trimming took off 4 bases at V and 5 bases at J, with 10 bases between the two ends. Looked up from germline, CDR1 is SGDLS and CDR2 is YYNGEE. The CDR3 nucleotides are TGTGCCAGCAGCCCGGGGGGGGATCAGCCCCAGCATTTT. The encoded protein is CASSPGGDQPQHF.

The chain is built from TRBV29-1 and TRBJ1-1, with TRBD1 matching 8 bases. The CDR3 has 15 amino acids. J was trimmed by 0 bases and V by 3 bases; bases with no gene match: 6. Germline CDR1 is SQVTM and CDR2 is ANQGSEA. CDR3 nucleotides: TGCAGCGTTGAGGGACAGGTGACCTTGAACACTGAAGCTTTCTTT. Translated: CSVEGQVTLNTEAFF. Using reference TRBV29-1 and TRBJ1-1 for the parts outside the CDR3, the full variable domain is SAVISQKPSRDICQRGTSLTIQCQVDSQVTMMFWYRQQPGQSLTLIATANQGSEATYESGFVIDKFPISRPNLTFSTLTVSNMSPEDSSIYLCSVEGQVTLNTEAFFGQGTRLTVV.

This clone was found a few times. The V and J genes are TRBV20-1 and TRBJ2-7; D gene unclear. The CDR3 consists of 13 residues. CDR1 is DFQATT, CDR2 SNEGSKA, per germline (reference sequence). Trimming shortened V by 3 bases and J by 5 bases, and 14 bases separated the two germline ends. CDR3 protein: CSASGPNGDEQYF. DNA of the CDR3: TGCAGTGCTAGTGGACCAAACGGCGACGAGCAGTACTTC.

The genes are TRBV11-2 and TRBJ2-3, with 7 bases identical to TRBD1. The CDR3 contains 14 residues. Germline V gene sequence: CDR1 SGHAT, CDR2 FQNNGV. With 1 base clipped from V and 5 bases from J, the junction kept 3 bases outside the gene matches. In nucleotides, the CDR3 is TGTGCCAGCAGCTTAGGACAGGGCCAAGATACGCAGTATTTT. The encoded protein is CASSLGQGQDTQYF.

The chain combines TRBV6-5 with TRBJ1-3; D may be TRBD1 (6 bases). The V gene's germline CDR1 is MNHEY and CDR2 SVGAGI. The V end lost 7 bases, the J end lost 0 bases, and 13 bases lay between the germline ends. The CDR3 consists of 15 residues. This CDR3 reads CASKERGFSGNTIYF. CDR3 sequence (DNA): TGTGCCAGCAAGGAGAGGGGGTTCTCTGGAAACACCATATATTTT.

Regarding this clone: The sample has other DNA sequences that encode this CDR3 too. V gene TRBV15 combines with J gene TRBJ1-2; TRBD1 might be the D (6 bases). This CDR3 has 16 amino acids. V dropped 0 bases and J dropped 4 bases, with 15 bases sitting between them. Germline V gene lookup returns CDR1 LNHNV and CDR2 YYDKDF (reference sequence). This chain's CDR3 is CATSRDTTGRSYGYTF. CDR3 sequence (DNA): TGTGCCACCAGCAGAGATACAACAGGGAGGAGCTATGGCTACACCTTC.

The CDR3 sequence is CASSPDRDSNTGELFF. In DNA, the CDR3 is TGTGCCAGCAGTCCCGACAGGGATTCGAACACCGGGGAGCTGTTTTTT. V gene TRBV6-4 combines with J gene TRBJ2-2; 7 bases map to TRBD1. Germline CDR1 MRHNA, CDR2 SNTAGT. Trimming removed 5 bases from V and 0 bases from J; junction bases left unmatched: 6. The CDR3 is 16 amino acids.

The CDR3 DNA is TGTGCCAGCAGCTTACTGGGTGGTTTAAGGTCCCAGTACTTC. Residues: CASSLLGGLRSQYF. The V gene is TRBV11-2, the J gene TRBJ2-5; D gene unclear. V was clipped by 2 bases and J by 9 bases, with 16 bases between them. Germline V gives CDR1 SGHAT, CDR2 FQNNGV. The CDR3 has 14 residues.

The chain is built from TRBV11-3 and TRBJ1-1; the D is unclear. The CDR3 has 14 residues. The germline gives CDR1 SGHNT, CDR2 YENEEA. Trimming cost V 0 bases and J 1 base, with 6 bases left between them. The CDR3 nucleotides are TGTGCCAGCAGCTTAGAGGCGGGGAACACTGAAGCTTTCTTT. This encodes CASSLEAGNTEAFF.

The J gene is TRBJ1-5, the V gene TRBV29-1; D gene unclear. The CDR3 spans 15 residues. V lost 4 bases to trimming and J lost 0 bases, with 13 bases between them. Germline values: CDR1 SQVTM, CDR2 ANQGSEA. The CDR3 region is CSVAFNSDSNQPQHF. As DNA, the CDR3 is TGCAGCGTTGCCTTCAACTCGGATAGCAATCAGCCCCAGCATTTT.

The chain carries TRBV6-4 and TRBJ2-1; 8 nucleotides agree with TRBD2. Germline assignment: CDR1 MRHNA and CDR2 SNTAGT. The CDR3 extends over 16 amino acids. The junction had 9 bases not matched to a gene; V was cut back by 0 bases and J by 8 bases. CDR3 DNA sequence: TGTGCCAGCAGTGACTCGTACGGGGGGGCCGGAGATGAGCAGTTCTTC. Amino acid sequence: CASSDSYGGAGDEQFF.